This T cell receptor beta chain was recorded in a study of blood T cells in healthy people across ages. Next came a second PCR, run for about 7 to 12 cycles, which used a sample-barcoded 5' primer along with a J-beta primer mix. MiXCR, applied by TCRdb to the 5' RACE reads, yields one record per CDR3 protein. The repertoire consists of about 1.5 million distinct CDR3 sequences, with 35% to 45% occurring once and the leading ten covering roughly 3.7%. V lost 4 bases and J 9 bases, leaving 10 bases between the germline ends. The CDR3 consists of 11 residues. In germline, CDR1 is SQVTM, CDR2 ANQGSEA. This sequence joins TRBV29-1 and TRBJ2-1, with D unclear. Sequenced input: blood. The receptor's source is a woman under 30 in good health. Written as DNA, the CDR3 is TGCAGCGTTGTAGGTTTCGGTGAGCAGTTCTTC. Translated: CSVVGFGEQFF.